This TCR beta chain is from a study of T cell responses to AZD1222 COVID-19 vaccine (dated by TCRdb to the early 2020s). About the full investigation: A total of 230 to 250 trial participants underwent TCR sequencing, of whom around 210 had received two doses of AZD1222 and roughly 26 had received two doses of the MenACWY control vaccine. Trial participants were enrolled by age into subgroups of 18-55, 56-69 and 70-plus years, and around 150, 29 and 61 TCR-sequenced participants, respectively, were included in these subgroups.

This sample's time point label indicates: about 28 days (+/-7) after the second vaccine dose. Because spike-specific TCR depth and breadth did not differ between the two schedules, AZD1222 recipients who got a second dose at roughly 4 weeks were pooled with those who got a second dose at roughly 12 weeks. The vaccinee samples were drawn from two UK trials, COV001 and COV002, one of which was a single-blind randomized controlled phase 2/3 trial testing AZD1222 (ChAdOx1 nCoV-19) in healthy adults. Trial participant PBMC samples were collected at day 0 and day 28 after the second dose for TCRbeta chain sequencing. Broader findings and caveats from the paper: Most participants were white British and females outnumbered males, and the authors suggested that clonal diversity may have been underestimated. Spike-specific TCR breadth and depth rose significantly after two AZD1222 doses compared with day 0 and with MenACWY recipients. Reportedly, almost half of the unique spike-specific TCRs recognized epitopes lying outside the regions that are mutated in the B.1.351 and B.1.1.7 variants. The whole spike protein was spanned by vaccine-associated CD4 TCRs, and dominant responses were seen in regions 160-218 and 743-854. Because no samples from the day 14 peak response were available, repertoires could be characterized only after the peak T cell response. Only 5 to 7 AZD1222 recipients were SARS-CoV-2 seropositive at baseline, limiting conclusions about previously exposed vaccinees. The 56-69-year group was small, and its depth increase did not reach significance, likely because of low power.

With regard to this clone: Its antigen target is currently unknown. No base quality values were provided; no much bigger clone lies one nucleotide off.

V and J are truncated by 11 bases and 4 bases respectively, leaving an intervening sequence of 20 bases. Taken from the germline V gene (reference sequence), the CDR1 and CDR2 loops are LNHDA and SQIVND. Measured from the cysteine to the phenylalanine, the CDR3 is 14 residues long. Only the CDR3 part of the read is kept: 42 bases, read in frame from the first base. The CDR3 regions of human TCRbeta chains were analyzed by immunosequencing. For the original study's pipeline: TCRs in the repertoires were compared against a reference library of SARS-CoV-2-specific TCRs that had been generated with the MIRA antigen-specificity platform. Breadth meant the fraction of unique TCRs that were SARS-CoV-2-associated, whereas depth meant the fraction of total T cells that were SARS-CoV-2-associated. Using the MIRA data, each spike-specific TCR was mapped to the spike region that the TCR reacts to and placed in a CD4 or CD8 class. Log10-transformed breadth and depth values were compared by one-way ANOVA with Sidak's multiple comparisons tests. Drawn from immuneACCESS, this table holds only the in-frame rearrangements with V and J called that TCRdb kept. Clones are partly lost; checked studies trace under half to an unresolved V gene and leave the rest unexplained. From that table come the V and J calls and clone size; the DNA was used to work out D and trimming. This sample gives fewer than 130,000 clones in total; 70% to 90% of them show up just once. The top ten clonotypes cover roughly 14% of the sample.

The chain employs TRBV19 and TRBJ1-1; the D segment cannot be called with confidence. Sequencing used peripheral blood, obtained 28 days after the second AZD1222 dose. The sequence was collected from an adult who received the AZD1222 COVID-19 vaccine. The DNA is TGTGCCTCACACCCCGGCACAGCGGCCACTGAAGCTTTCTTT. It translates as CASHPGTAATEAFF. When the CDR3 is completed using the reference TRBV19 and TRBJ1-1 genes on either side, the full variable domain is DGGITQSPKYLFRKEGQNVTLSCEQNLNHDAMYWYRQDPGQGLRLIYYSQIVNDFQKGDIAEGYSVSREKKESFPLTVTSAQKNPTAFYLCASHPGTAATEAFFGQGTRLTVV.